The TCR beta chain described here comes from a study of control samples from healthy donors and cancer patients. The V end was cut by 8 bases, the J end by 2 bases, with 15 bases between. The CDR3 runs to 15 residues. Germline V CDR1 and CDR2: MNHEY, SVGAGI. Repertoires were generated with immunoSEQ multiplex PCR, while TCRdb's copy carries only in-frame clones and drops some. The sample contains 170,000 or so clones, 85% to 95% of which appear only once. The genes are TRBV6-5 and TRBJ1-4; D is unclear. The receptor was derived from a man aged 18 to 30 in good health. The sequenced material came from blood. The CDR3 reads CASGASRSTNEKLFF. CDR3 nucleotides: TGTGCCAGCGGAGCTAGCCGAAGCACTAATGAAAAACTGTTTTTT.